A single sample is the source of the 26 T cell receptor beta chains below, sequenced in a study of CD8+CD57+ T cells in acquired aplastic anemia. All patients picked for sequencing had shown, by flow cytometry, an expansion of CD8+CD57+ cells. CDR3 and TCR beta VDJ profiling relied on a genomic DNA template. MiXCR, run by TCRdb on the reads, gives a single entry per CDR3 protein. Among under 500,000 distinct CDR3 sequences listed, approximately 33% were seen once. The specimen was sorted CD4+, CD8+, or CD8+CD57+ T cells (not recorded which) from PBMCs. The receptors here all came from a human donor with aplastic anemia.

This chain joins TRBV7-2 and TRBJ1-2; D is undetermined. The CDR3 has 14 residues. Germline V CDR1 and CDR2: SGHTA, FQGNSA. V was pared by 0 bases and J by 5 bases, with 10 bases between. The CDR3 DNA follows: TGTGCCAGCAGCTTAGCCGGCCCCTCGTATGGCTACACCTTC. Its translation is CASSLAGPSYGYTF.

In this sample, this clonotype turned up a few times. This chain uses TRBV7-8 with TRBJ1-6; 7 nucleotides match TRBD1. The CDR3 contains 17 residues. With V trimmed by 5 bases and J by 7 bases, 14 bases remained unmatched. CDR1 SGHVS and CDR2 FQNEAQ come from the germline V gene. The CDR3 DNA reads TGTGCCAGCAGCCTCTCGCCGCGGACAGGATACAATTCACCCCTCCACTTT. Translation: CASSLSPRTGYNSPLHF.

The gene calls are TRBV6-1 and TRBJ1-4, with D perhaps TRBD1 (5 bases). Germline CDR1 and CDR2: MNHNS and SASEGT. Trimming took 4 bases from V and 8 from J, leaving 17 bases between them. The CDR3 contains 15 residues. Here the CDR3 DNA reads TGTGCCAGCAGTGGGGACTTGGGGGTGGTAGAAAAACTGTTTTTT. Protein sequence: CASSGDLGVVEKLFF.

Here the CDR3 reads CATRPDGGTALYEQYF. In nucleotides, the CDR3 is TGTGCCACCAGACCTGACGGGGGGACAGCACTCTACGAGCAGTACTTC. The chain employs TRBV24-1 and TRBJ2-7; perhaps D is TRBD1 or TRBD2 (7 bases each). Germline CDR1 and CDR2: KGHDR and SFDVKD. The V end was cut by 7 bases, the J end by 3 bases, with 21 bases between. This CDR3 is 16 amino acids long.

The chain is built from TRBV20-1 and TRBJ2-7, with 11 bases identical to TRBD2. CDR1 and CDR2 (germline): DFQATT, SNEGSKA (reference sequence). This CDR3 has 14 residues. After removal of 5 bases from V and 0 bases from J, the junction contained 3 bases not matched to a gene. The CDR3 nucleotides read TGCAGTGCTTATAGCGGGGGGGCCTCCTACGAGCAGTACTTC. Encoded protein: CSAYSGGASYEQYF.

This clonotype was seen only a few times. The chain joins TRBV10-3 to TRBJ2-4, with D unclear. The ends were cut back, 10 bases at V and 0 bases at J, with 13 bases in the middle. Germline values: CDR1 ENHRY, CDR2 SYGVKD. The CDR3 has 14 residues. The CDR3 coding sequence is TGTGCCAGCAGGACGGACGGAGCCAAAAACATTCAGTACTTC. As protein: CASRTDGAKNIQYF.

This clonotype was recorded at least ten times. This sequence joins TRBV20-1 and TRBJ2-7; D is uncertain. The CDR3 has 13 amino acids. V lost 6 bases to trimming and J lost 3 bases, with 15 bases between them. Germline V gene lookup returns CDR1 DFQATT and CDR2 SNEGSKA (reference sequence). The CDR3 protein is CSAPMRPLYEQYF. The CDR3 DNA reads TGCAGTGCGCCCATGAGGCCGCTCTACGAGCAGTACTTC.

The V call is TRBV4-2, the J call TRBJ2-1; weak D call: TRBD2 (6 bases). V was clipped by 5 bases and J by 0 bases, with 14 bases between them. This CDR3 comprises 16 residues. Germline lookup yields CDR1 LGHNA and CDR2 YNFKEQ. The CDR3 sequence: CASSVTGDSSYNEQFF. CDR3 bases: TGTGCCAGCAGCGTCACGGGGGACTCCTCCTACAATGAGCAGTTCTTC.

The sample holds one count of this clonotype. The rearrangement joins TRBV9 to TRBJ2-2; no firm D call. Germline V gene sequence: CDR1 SGDLS, CDR2 YYNGEE. Trimming took off 0 bases at V and 4 bases at J, with 7 bases between the two ends. The CDR3 has 14 residues. Here the CDR3 reads CASSVALATGELFF. The CDR3, as DNA: TGTGCCAGCAGCGTAGCTTTAGCCACCGGGGAGCTGTTTTTT.

Notes on this clonotype: One end of the junction fails to match germline, which may point to a read error. The CDR3 reads CASFGSGSTIYF. The DNA for the CDR3 is TGTGCCAGCTTCGGCTCTGGAAGCACCATATATTTT. This chain connects TRBV6-5 to TRBJ1-3; D unclear. Germline V gene sequence: CDR1 MNHEY, CDR2 SVGAGI. The CDR3 is made up of 12 amino acids.

The rearrangement joins TRBV11-1 to TRBJ2-5, with D tentatively TRBD1 or TRBD2 (5 bases each). V was clipped by 6 bases and J by 1 base, with 12 bases between them. The CDR3 is 14 amino acids. CDR1 is SGHAT, CDR2 FQDESV, per germline (reference sequence). The CDR3 nucleotides read TGTGCCAGCAGTCGTCCGGGACCCCAAGAGACCCAGTACTTC. This codes for CASSRPGPQETQYF.

The J gene is TRBJ2-2, the V gene TRBV12-3 or TRBV12-4, with 7 nucleotides matching TRBD1. CDR3 size: 14 residues. Trimming at V came to 7 bases and at J to 3 bases, leaving 5 bases not matched to a gene. CDR3 sequence (DNA): TGTGCCAGCACCCGGGACAGAGACACCGGGGAGCTGTTTTTT. Amino acid sequence: CASTRDRDTGELFF.

This chain links TRBV7-2 with TRBJ1-1; D is perhaps TRBD1 (5 bases). V lost 9 bases to trimming and J lost 7 bases, with 15 bases between them. The germline CDR1 and CDR2 sequences are SGHTA and FQGNSA. The CDR3 has 12 amino acids. The CDR3 DNA follows: TGTGCCAGTACCGGGGCAATAAATGAAGCTTTCTTT. It codes for CASTGAINEAFF.

This chain joins TRBV29-1 and TRBJ1-5; D is uncertain. Trimming removed 4 bases from V and 0 bases from J, with 13 bases in between. Germline values: CDR1 SQVTM, CDR2 ANQGSEA. This CDR3 is 15 amino acids long. The CDR3: CSVVAGNYSNQPQHF. In nucleotides, the CDR3 is TGCAGCGTTGTAGCGGGAAACTATAGCAATCAGCCCCAGCATTTT.

This clonotype showed up just a few times. Given a much more abundant clone one base away, this may be a read error. Because the CDR3 is missing its conserved closing phenylalanine or tryptophan, this is likely a read error. The chain recombines TRBV19 with TRBJ1-2; D not resolved. Germline CDR1 is LNHDA and CDR2 is SQIVND (reference sequence). The CDR3 consists of 13 residues. With 4 bases removed from V and 2 bases from J, the gap between germline ends came to 8 bases. Here the CDR3 reads CASSKERNYGYTL. The CDR3 region has the DNA TGTGCCAGTAGTAAGGAGAGAAACTATGGCTACACCCTC.

The J gene is TRBJ2-7, the V gene TRBV19; 9 positions match TRBD1. This CDR3 is 15 amino acids long. V lost 4 bases and J lost 6; bases outside the gene matches: 10. The germline gives CDR1 LNHDA, CDR2 SQIVND (reference sequence). As DNA, the CDR3 is TGTGCCAGTAGTAACCGGGACAGGGAGCCTTTCGAGCAGTACTTC. This encodes CASSNRDREPFEQYF.

This clonotype was picked up a small number of times. This sequence joins TRBV6-1 and TRBJ2-7, with TRBD1 matching over 7 bases. The CDR3 covers 14 residues. The V segment lost 5 bases and the J segment 6 bases; nucleotides outside the gene matches: 10. Germline values: CDR1 MNHNS, CDR2 SASEGT. The CDR3 DNA reads TGTGCCAGCAGTCGAGACAGGGTTGTCTTCGAGCAGTACTTC. The encoded protein is CASSRDRVVFEQYF.

The chain uses TRBV4-1 and TRBJ2-3; 10 positions agree with TRBD2. The CDR3 extends over 16 amino acids. The J segment lost 9 bases and the V segment lost 0 bases, leaving 9 bases of the junction unmatched. CDR1 and CDR2 from the germline V gene are MGHRA and YSYEKL. The CDR3 DNA sequence: TGCGCCAGCAGCCAAGACGAGCTAGCGGGGGCGCGAACGCAGTATTTT. This gives the protein CASSQDELAGARTQYF.

CDR3: CASSLDGRNQPQHF. DNA of the CDR3: TGTGCCAGCAGTTTAGATGGGCGTAATCAGCCCCAGCATTTT. The rearrangement uses TRBV12-3 or TRBV12-4 and TRBJ1-5, with D hard to call. Trimming stripped 1 base from V and 4 bases from J, with 8 bases between. CDR3 length: 14 residues.

This clonotype was picked up many times. The chain couples TRBV19 to TRBJ1-5; no clear D gene. The CDR3 totals 17 residues. Per the germline V gene, CDR1 is LNHDA and CDR2 is SQIVND (reference sequence). Deletions cut 5 bases from V and 4 bases from J, with 21 bases between. The CDR3 protein is CASSLGAKGRVNQPQHF. CDR3 nucleotide sequence: TGTGCCAGTAGTCTAGGTGCCAAAGGCCGGGTAAATCAGCCCCAGCATTTT.

This clonotype was observed once. The chain recombines TRBV4-3 with TRBJ2-5; 9 bases map to TRBD1. The V gene's germline CDR1 is LGHNA and CDR2 YSLEER. Unmatched junction bases numbered 3, after V lost 4 bases and J lost 0 bases. The CDR3 contains 15 residues. CDR3: CASSLGQGNQETQYF. The DNA for the CDR3 is TGCGCCAGCAGCCTAGGACAGGGGAACCAAGAGACCCAGTACTTC.

This clonotype showed up many times. This chain links TRBV19 with TRBJ2-3; D remains ambiguous. The CDR3 runs to 11 residues. The germline V gene has CDR1 LNHDA and CDR2 SQIVND (reference sequence). Trimming took 3 bases from V and 4 from J, leaving 2 bases between them. The CDR3 bases are TGTGCCAGTAGTATGTCAGATACGCAGTATTTT. Translation: CASSMSDTQYF.

V usage is TRBV20-1 and J usage is TRBJ2-1; no clear D. The CDR3 contains 14 residues. V shed 6 bases and J shed 3 bases, with 15 bases lying between them. CDR1 and CDR2 (germline): DFQATT, SNEGSKA (reference sequence). The CDR3 bases are TGCAGTGCACTGACCGATACATTCTACAATGAGCAGTTCTTC. This codes for CSALTDTFYNEQFF.

On this clonotype itself: At one end, the junction sequence differs from germline, possibly due to a read error. The chain has TRBV5-1 and TRBJ1-1; D not resolved. CDR3 size: 14 residues. Germline values: CDR1 SGHRS, CDR2 YFSETQ. The CDR3 sequence: CPSSLRHLNTEAFF. CDR3 DNA: TGCCCCAGCAGCTTACGACACCTGAACACTGAAGCTTTCTTT.

As for this clonotype: This clone may be a read error of a much larger clone one base away. Without the conserved terminal phenylalanine or tryptophan, this CDR3 likely stems from a read error. This chain uses TRBV7-8 with TRBJ2-5; no definite D call. The CDR3 has 12 residues. Germline loops: CDR1 SGHVS, CDR2 FQNEAQ. Trimming pared 5 bases from V and 5 bases from J, leaving 9 bases between. This CDR3 is CASSLKRETQYL. The DNA of the CDR3 is TGTGCCAGCAGCCTCAAGAGGGAGACCCAGTACCTC.

There are many counts of this clonotype. In nucleotides, the CDR3 is TGCGCCAGCAGCTTGTCGGGACAGGGAGTTGGCTACACCTTC. Its translation is CASSLSGQGVGYTF. The chain joins TRBV5-1 to TRBJ1-2; 9 bases are a match to TRBD1. Germline V gene sequence: CDR1 SGHRS, CDR2 YFSETQ. CDR3 size: 14 residues. Losses at the gene ends were 1 base for V and 7 bases for J; bases not matched to a gene: 5.